A selection of T cell receptor beta chains follows, all from one sample in a study of T-cell memory formation after mild COVID-19. One entry per CDR3 protein results from TCRdb running MiXCR on the 5' RACE reads. The sample shows about 360,000 distinct CDR3 sequences, 13% to 15% of them seen only once. The specimen was PBMCs or a T cell subset sorted from them (not recorded which). The receptors were gathered from a young man who had mild COVID-19 (a few samples of this study predate the infection). Cell type and time point are not known. Each CDR3 is given with its conserved first and last residue. The order of the fields is J gene, V gene, D gene, clone size, CDR3 protein, CDR3 DNA. A D gene is named only where the DNA matches it firmly. The size entry is marked missing in some rows and otherwise reads once, few, many or a size class.

TRBJ2-3	TRBV7-6	-	many	CASSLGLGVADTQYF	TGTGCCAGCAGCTTAGGTCTGGGGGTGGCAGATACGCAGTATTTT
TRBJ2-1	TRBV9	-	-	CASSADGNEQFF	TGTGCCAGCAGCGCAGATGGAAATGAGCAGTTCTTC
TRBJ1-1	TRBV6-2/TRBV6-3	TRBD1	-	CASSYNRGFTEAFF	TGTGCCAGCAGTTACAACAGGGGATTTACTGAAGCTTTCTTT
TRBJ1-6	TRBV4-3	-	-	CASSQGGDTLSNSPLHF	TGCGCCAGCAGCCAAGGAGGGGACACCTTAAGTAATTCACCCCTCCACTTT
TRBJ1-2	TRBV4-3	TRBD1	few	CASSQRDRDYGYTF	TGCGCCAGCAGCCAACGTGACAGGGATTATGGCTACACCTTC
TRBJ2-7	TRBV6-6	TRBD1	-	CASSQQGMPYEQYF	TGTGCCAGCAGTCAACAGGGGATGCCCTACGAGCAGTACTTC
TRBJ1-2	TRBV5-6	TRBD1	few	CASKTTGEDYGYTF	TGTGCCAGCAAAACGACAGGGGAGGACTATGGCTACACCTTC
TRBJ2-3	TRBV10-3	TRBD2	few	CATQVAGVTQYF	TGTGCCACCCAGGTTGCGGGGGTTACGCAGTATTTT
TRBJ1-5	TRBV7-2	-	many	CASSPNRDQPQHF	TGTGCCAGCAGCCCTAACAGGGATCAGCCCCAGCATTTT
TRBJ1-2	TRBV5-4	TRBD1	-	CASSWDSAGYTF	TGTGCCAGCAGCTGGGACAGCGCTGGCTACACCTTC
TRBJ2-5	TRBV6-2/TRBV6-3	-	-	CASSWATQETQYF	TGTGCCAGCAGTTGGGCTACCCAAGAGACCCAGTACTTC
TRBJ2-3	TRBV7-2	TRBD2	few	CASSYGTSRDTQYF	TGTGCCAGCAGCTACGGGACTAGCAGAGATACGCAGTATTTT
TRBJ1-2	TRBV9	-	few	CASSRDDTRDGYTF	TGTGCCAGCAGCCGAGATGACACGCGGGATGGCTACACCTTC
TRBJ2-1	TRBV6-5	-	few	CASSYYSAAHNEQFF	TGTGCCAGCAGTTACTACTCGGCGGCTCACAATGAGCAGTTCTTC
TRBJ1-5	TRBV12-3/TRBV12-4	TRBD1	-	CASSPDRWESNQPQHF	TGTGCCAGCAGTCCGGACAGGTGGGAGAGCAATCAGCCCCAGCATTTT
TRBJ2-7	TRBV4-1	-	many	CASSQLFRGTDLSYEQYF	TGCGCCAGCAGCCAGCTTTTCAGAGGGACGGATCTCTCCTACGAGCAGTACTTC
TRBJ1-6	TRBV2	-	few	CASSPGLGPSPLHF	TGTGCCAGCAGCCCGGGACTGGGGCCATCACCCCTCCACTTT
TRBJ1-2	TRBV6-2/TRBV6-3	-	-	CASSWSPGPGGYTF	TGTGCCAGCAGTTGGAGCCCTGGGCCTGGTGGCTACACCTTC
TRBJ2-5	TRBV28	TRBD1	-	CATSVSPGGKETQYF	TGTGCCACCTCAGTTTCCCCAGGGGGTAAGGAGACCCAGTACTTC
TRBJ1-1	TRBV5-4	-	-	CASRSGRGTEAFF	TGTGCCAGCAGGTCGGGGCGAGGGACTGAAGCTTTCTTT
TRBJ2-1	TRBV6-1	-	-	CASIKTFAYNEQFF	TGTGCCAGCATTAAGACGTTCGCCTACAATGAGCAGTTCTTC
TRBJ2-5	TRBV7-2	TRBD1	many	CASSSYRGRMAQYF	TGTGCCAGCAGCTCATACAGGGGGCGCATGGCCCAGTACTTC
TRBJ2-1	TRBV12-3/TRBV12-4	TRBD2	few	CASSSGESGGTF	TGTGCCAGCAGTTCTGGTGAGAGCGGGGGAACCTTC
TRBJ1-1	TRBV5-1	-	-	CASSLEGPPMNTEAFF	TGCGCCAGCAGCTTGGAGGGACCTCCTATGAACACTGAAGCTTTCTTT
TRBJ2-7	TRBV12-3/TRBV12-4	TRBD1	once	CASTPYSPRTGVGEQYF	TGTGCCAGCACTCCCTATAGCCCTCGGACAGGGGTTGGCGAGCAGTACTTC
TRBJ2-3	TRBV5-1	-	many	CASSFSDSTDTQYF	TGCGCCAGCAGCTTTAGCGATAGCACAGATACGCAGTATTTT